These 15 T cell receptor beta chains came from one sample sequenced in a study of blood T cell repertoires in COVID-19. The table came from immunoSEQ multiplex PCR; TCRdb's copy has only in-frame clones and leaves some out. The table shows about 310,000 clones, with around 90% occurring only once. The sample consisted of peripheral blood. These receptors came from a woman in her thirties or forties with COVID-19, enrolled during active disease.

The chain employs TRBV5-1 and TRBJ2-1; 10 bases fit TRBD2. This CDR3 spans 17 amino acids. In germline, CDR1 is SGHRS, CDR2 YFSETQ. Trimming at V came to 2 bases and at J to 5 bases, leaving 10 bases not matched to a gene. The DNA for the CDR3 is TGCGCCAGCAGCTTTTCCCTAGCGGGAGTGAATGACAATGAGCAGTTCTTC. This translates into CASSFSLAGVNDNEQFF.

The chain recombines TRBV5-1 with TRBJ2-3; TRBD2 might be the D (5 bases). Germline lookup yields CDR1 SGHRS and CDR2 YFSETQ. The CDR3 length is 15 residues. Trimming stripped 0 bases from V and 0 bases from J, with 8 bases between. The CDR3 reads CASSLELASTDTQYF. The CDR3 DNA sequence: TGCGCCAGCAGCTTGGAGCTAGCTAGCACAGATACGCAGTATTTT.

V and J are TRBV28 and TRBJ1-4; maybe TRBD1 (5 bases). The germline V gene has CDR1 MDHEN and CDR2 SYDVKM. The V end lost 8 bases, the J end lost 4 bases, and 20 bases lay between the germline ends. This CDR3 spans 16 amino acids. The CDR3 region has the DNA TGTGCCAGCGCGCCTCGTGGGACTGTCTATAATGAAAAACTGTTTTTT. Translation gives CASAPRGTVYNEKLFF.

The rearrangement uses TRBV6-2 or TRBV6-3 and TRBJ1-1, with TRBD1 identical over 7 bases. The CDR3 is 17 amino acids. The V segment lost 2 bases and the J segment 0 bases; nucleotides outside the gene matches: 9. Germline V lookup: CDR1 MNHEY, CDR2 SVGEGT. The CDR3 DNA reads TGTGCCAGCAGTTACACCCCGGGACAGCTACTGAACACTGAAGCTTTCTTT. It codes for CASSYTPGQLLNTEAFF.

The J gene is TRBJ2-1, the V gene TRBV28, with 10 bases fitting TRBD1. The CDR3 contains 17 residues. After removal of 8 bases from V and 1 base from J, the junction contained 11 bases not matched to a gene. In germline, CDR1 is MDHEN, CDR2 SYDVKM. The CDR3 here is CASSWDRGKFSYNEQFF. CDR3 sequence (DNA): TGTGCCAGCTCCTGGGACAGGGGTAAGTTTTCCTACAATGAGCAGTTCTTC.

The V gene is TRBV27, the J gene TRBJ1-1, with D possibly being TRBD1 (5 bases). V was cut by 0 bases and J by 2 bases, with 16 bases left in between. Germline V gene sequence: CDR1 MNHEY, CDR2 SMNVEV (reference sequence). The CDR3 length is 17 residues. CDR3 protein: CASSLSRFRDSNTEAFF. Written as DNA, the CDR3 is TGTGCCAGCAGTTTATCCCGGTTTAGGGACTCAAACACTGAAGCTTTCTTT.

The CDR3 sequence is CASSRAGFRNTGELFF. DNA for the CDR3: TGTGCCAGCAGCAGAGCGGGGTTCCGGAACACCGGGGAGCTGTTTTTT. The chain is built from TRBV5-6 and TRBJ2-2; 7 bases line up with TRBD2. This CDR3 has 16 residues. Germline CDR1 SGHDT, CDR2 YYEEEE. J gave up 1 base and V 4 bases, and 7 bases lay outside the gene matches. Full variable domain (rest looked up from reference TRBV5-6 and TRBJ2-2): DAGVTQSPTHLIKTRGQQVTLRCSPKSGHDTVSWYQQALGQGPQFIFQYYEEEERQRGNFPDRFSGHQFPNYSSELNVNALLLGDSALYLCASSRAGFRNTGELFFGEGSRLTVL.

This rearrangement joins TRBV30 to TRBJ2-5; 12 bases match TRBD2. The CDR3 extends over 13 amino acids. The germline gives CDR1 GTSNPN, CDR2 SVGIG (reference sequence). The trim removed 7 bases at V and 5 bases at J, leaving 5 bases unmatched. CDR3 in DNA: TGTGCCTCGAGACTAGCGGGAGCGGAGACCCAGTACTTC. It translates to CASRLAGAETQYF.

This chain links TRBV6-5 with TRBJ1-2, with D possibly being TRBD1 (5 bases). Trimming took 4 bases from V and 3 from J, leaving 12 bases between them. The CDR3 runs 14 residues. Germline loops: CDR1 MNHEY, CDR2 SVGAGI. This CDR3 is CASSSRQTYYGYTF. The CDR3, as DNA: TGTGCCAGCAGTTCAAGACAGACCTACTATGGCTACACCTTC.

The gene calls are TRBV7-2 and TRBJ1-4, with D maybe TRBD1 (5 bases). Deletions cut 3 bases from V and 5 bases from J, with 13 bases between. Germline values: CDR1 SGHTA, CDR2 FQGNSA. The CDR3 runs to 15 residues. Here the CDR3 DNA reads TGTGCCAGCAGCTTGTACGGGGGAGGGAATGAAAAACTGTTTTTT. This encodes CASSLYGGGNEKLFF.

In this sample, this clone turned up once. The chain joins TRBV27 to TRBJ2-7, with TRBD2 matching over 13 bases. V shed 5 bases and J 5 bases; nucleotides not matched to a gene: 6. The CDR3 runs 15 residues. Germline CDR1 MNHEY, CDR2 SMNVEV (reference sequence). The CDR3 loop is CASSGILAGGDEQYF. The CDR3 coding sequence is TGTGCCAGCAGTGGGATACTAGCGGGAGGGGACGAGCAGTACTTC.

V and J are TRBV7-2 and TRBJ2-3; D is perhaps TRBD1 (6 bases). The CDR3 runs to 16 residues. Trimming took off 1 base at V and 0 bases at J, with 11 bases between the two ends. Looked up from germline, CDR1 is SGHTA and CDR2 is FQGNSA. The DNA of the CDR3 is TGTGCCAGCAGCTTAGGGGGACAAGCTAGCACAGATACGCAGTATTTT. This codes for CASSLGGQASTDTQYF.

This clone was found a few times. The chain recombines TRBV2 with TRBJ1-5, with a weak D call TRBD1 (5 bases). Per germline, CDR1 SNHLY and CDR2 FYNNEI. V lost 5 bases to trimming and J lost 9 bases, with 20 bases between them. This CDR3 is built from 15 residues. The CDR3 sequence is CASSPQGRADGPQHF. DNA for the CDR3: TGTGCCAGCAGTCCTCAGGGCAGGGCGGACGGGCCCCAGCATTTT.

CDR3 loop: CASSSLEALYGYTF. CDR3 DNA sequence: TGTGCCAGCAGTTCCCTAGAGGCCCTCTATGGCTACACCTTC. J is TRBJ1-2 and V is TRBV6-5, with D hard to call. V shed 4 bases and J shed 4 bases, with 13 bases lying between them. Germline V CDR1 and CDR2: MNHEY, SVGAGI. This CDR3 has 14 residues.

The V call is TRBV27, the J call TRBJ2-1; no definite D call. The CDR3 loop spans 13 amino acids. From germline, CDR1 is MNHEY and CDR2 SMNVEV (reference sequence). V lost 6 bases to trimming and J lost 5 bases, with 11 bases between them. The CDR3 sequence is CASRPPGDNEQFF. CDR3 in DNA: TGTGCCAGCAGGCCACCTGGAGACAATGAGCAGTTCTTC.